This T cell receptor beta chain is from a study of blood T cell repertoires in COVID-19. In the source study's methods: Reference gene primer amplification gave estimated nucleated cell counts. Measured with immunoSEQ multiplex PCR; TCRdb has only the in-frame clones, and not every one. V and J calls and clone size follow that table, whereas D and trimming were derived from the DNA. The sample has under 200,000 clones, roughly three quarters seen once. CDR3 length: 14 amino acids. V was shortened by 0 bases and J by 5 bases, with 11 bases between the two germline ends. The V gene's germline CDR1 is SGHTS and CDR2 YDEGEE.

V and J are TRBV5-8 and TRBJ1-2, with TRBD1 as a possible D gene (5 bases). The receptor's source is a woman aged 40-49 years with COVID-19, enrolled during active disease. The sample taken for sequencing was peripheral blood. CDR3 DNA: TGTGCCAGCAGCTTGGCGACAGTTGTTTATGGCTACACCTTC. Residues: CASSLATVVYGYTF.